This T cell receptor (beta chain) was retrieved from a study of T cells in Graves' hyperthyroidism and ophthalmopathy. Looking at the study overall: Peripheral blood was secured at the point of initial diagnosis, before any treatment.

The CDR3 runs to 17 residues. CDR1 is MNHEY, CDR2 SVGAGI, per germline. With V trimmed by 2 bases and J by 2 bases, 8 bases remained unmatched. Whole-study results and caveats: Blood also showed most of the thyroid clonotypes that were expanded above 0.001.

In its sample, this clonotype was seen many times. The antigen is undetermined. TCR beta CDR3 regions were amplified from RNA transcripts. RT-PCR in the first round (using the HTBI primer set) targeted the TCR CDR3. TCRdb itself ran the multiplex PCR reads through MiXCR, one entry per CDR3 protein. The table includes around 200,000 distinct CDR3 sequences, 17% detected once. No ophthalmopathy progression within 18 months constituted stable Graves' hyperthyroidism. The sequenced material came from blood. This receptor was taken from a woman aged 45 to 65 with Graves' hyperthyroidism. The chain couples TRBV6-5 to TRBJ2-7; 11 nucleotides match TRBD2. CDR3 in DNA: TGTGCCAGCAGTTACCCCAGCCTAGCGGGGGGCCCCTACGAGCAGTACTTC. It is translated as CASSYPSLAGGPYEQYF.